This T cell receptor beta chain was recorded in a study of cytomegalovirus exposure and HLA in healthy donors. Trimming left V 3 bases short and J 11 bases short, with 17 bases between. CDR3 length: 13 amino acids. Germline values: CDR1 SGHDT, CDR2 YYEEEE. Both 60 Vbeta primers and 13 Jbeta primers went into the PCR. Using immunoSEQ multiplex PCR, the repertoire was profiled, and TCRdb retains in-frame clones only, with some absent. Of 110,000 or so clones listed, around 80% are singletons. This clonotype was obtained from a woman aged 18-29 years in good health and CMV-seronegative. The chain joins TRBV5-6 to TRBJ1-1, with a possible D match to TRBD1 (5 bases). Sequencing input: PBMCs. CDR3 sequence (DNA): TGTGCCAGCAGCTGGGGGGAGTGGGTCGGGGCTTTCTTT. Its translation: CASSWGEWVGAFF.